The T cell receptor (beta chain) described here comes from a study of cytomegalovirus exposure and HLA in healthy donors. With 60 Vbeta and 13 Jbeta primers, the PCR was carried out. Profiled with immunoSEQ multiplex PCR; TCRdb holds only in-frame clones, not every one. The specimen's table records approximately 180,000 clones. This CDR3 is 15 amino acids long. Deletions cut 2 bases from V and 4 bases from J, with 13 bases between. Germline CDR1 and CDR2: MDHEN and SYDVKM. The rearrangement uses TRBV28 and TRBJ2-3; D is ambiguous. The sequenced sample consisted of PBMCs. The receptor's source is a man in his thirties or forties in good health and CMV-seronegative. The CDR3 coding sequence is TGTGCCAGCAGTTTACACGGTCGAGTCCCAGATACGCAGTATTTT. It codes for CASSLHGRVPDTQYF.